This section outlines one T cell receptor beta chain sequence together with its context. This receptor's antigen is unknown. Base-call qualities are not available, and no considerably larger clone is one nucleotide away. Libraries were built with the immunoSEQ multiplex PCR assay. Here the immuneACCESS table is served through TCRdb, limited to in-frame sequences with V and J called. Missing clones are a known gap in these copies; in checked studies unresolved V genes cover under half, and the rest lacks a known reason. Here the sample has about 610,000 clones; roughly 88% occur a single time. Approximately 0.011% of the sample goes to the ten largest clones. These data belong to a study of shared T cell receptors in the human thymus (dated by TCRdb to the early 2020s). Regarding the study in general: The study investigated the way shared, self-reactive T-cell receptor alpha chains are produced in the human thymus.

From the cysteine through the phenylalanine, the CDR3 covers 11 amino acids. The kept DNA is CDR3 alone, 33 bases in frame from the first base. CDR1 and CDR2 (SGHNT, YYREEE) derive from the germline V gene (reference sequence). V is clipped by 5 bases and J by 8 bases, and the sequence between their germline boundaries is 10 bases long. These data also featured in a second study, about human thymus T cells. As that second paper reports: Immunologically healthy infants undergoing open corrective cardiac surgery for congenital heart defects in Finland were used as donors. Thymus tissue was collected as surgical resects that were removed during corrective cardiac surgery. Biased V and J gene segment usage appeared to be present in both thymic and peripheral blood repertoires. The related research reported highly overlapping thymic TCR repertoires among unrelated individuals. The study characterized TCR alpha and beta repertoires from seven to nine infant thymus samples and a few related peripheral blood samples. Donor ages ranging from roughly 6 to 250 days were recorded, and a handful of male and two female infants were included in the cohort. After being mechanically released from the tissue, thymocytes were kept at -70 degrees C in pellets of about 8.5-32 million cells. Genomic DNA was extracted from frozen cell pellets with a QIAsymphony instrument. The immunoSEQ multiplex PCR assay was used to amplify the TCRB and TCRAD loci from a standardized quantity of quality-controlled genomic DNA. The V(D)J region was spanned by amplicons of a length sufficient to cover the CDR3 and to identify V and J genes. Through the commercial immunoSEQ service, the amplicons were sequenced on an Illumina platform. Primer bias and sequencing errors were corrected using previously described methods, and TCRAD and TCRB definitions followed the IMGT database. Analysis of the repertoires was done with immunoSEQ Analyzer 3.0 and VDJTools and included basic statistics, V/J segment usage, diversity estimates, rarefaction and pairwise overlap. Diversity was estimated using the Chao1, ChaoE, Efron-Thisted, Shannon and inverse Simpson indices, and was also estimated on datasets down-sampled to the size of the smallest sample. For repertoire overlap, CDR3 nucleotide sequence, V gene and J gene had to match strictly, and clustering was done by Jaccard-based multidimensional scaling. On average, thymus samples yielded roughly 800,000 unique TCRB clonotypes, whereas blood samples yielded approximately 90,000.

The rearranged segments are TRBV5-4 and TRBJ1-2; a confident D gene designation cannot be given. The TCR originated in a boy less than two years old with a congenital heart defect. Donor details come from another sample of the same person, matched by shared clones. Sequencing was performed on thymocytes. The encoded CDR3 is CASRTIGGYTF. The DNA sequence reads TGTGCCAGCAGGACAATCGGCGGCTACACCTTC.